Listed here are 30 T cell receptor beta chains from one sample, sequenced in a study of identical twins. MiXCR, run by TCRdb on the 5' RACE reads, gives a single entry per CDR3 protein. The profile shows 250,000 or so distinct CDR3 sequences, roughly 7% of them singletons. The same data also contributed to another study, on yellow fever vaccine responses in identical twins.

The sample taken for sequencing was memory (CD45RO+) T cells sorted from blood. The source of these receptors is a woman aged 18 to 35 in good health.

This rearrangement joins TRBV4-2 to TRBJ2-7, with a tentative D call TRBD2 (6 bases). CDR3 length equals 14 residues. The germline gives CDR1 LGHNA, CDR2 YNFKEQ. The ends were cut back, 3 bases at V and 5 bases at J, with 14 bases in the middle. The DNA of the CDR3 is TGTGCCAGCAGCCAGAGGGACTGGGATGACGAGCAGTACTTC. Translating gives CASSQRDWDDEQYF.

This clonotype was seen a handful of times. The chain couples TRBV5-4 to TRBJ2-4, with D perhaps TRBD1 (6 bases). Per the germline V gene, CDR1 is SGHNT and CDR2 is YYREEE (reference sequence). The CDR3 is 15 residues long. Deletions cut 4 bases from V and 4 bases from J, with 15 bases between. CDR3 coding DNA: TGTGCCAGCAGCACACCCCGGGACAAGAAAAACATTCAGTACTTC. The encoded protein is CASSTPRDKKNIQYF.

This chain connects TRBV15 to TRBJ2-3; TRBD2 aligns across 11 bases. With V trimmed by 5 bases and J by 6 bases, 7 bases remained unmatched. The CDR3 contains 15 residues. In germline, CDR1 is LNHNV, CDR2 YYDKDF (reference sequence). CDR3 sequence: CATSELAGVGDTQYF. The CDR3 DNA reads TGTGCCACCAGCGAACTAGCGGGAGTAGGGGATACGCAGTATTTT.

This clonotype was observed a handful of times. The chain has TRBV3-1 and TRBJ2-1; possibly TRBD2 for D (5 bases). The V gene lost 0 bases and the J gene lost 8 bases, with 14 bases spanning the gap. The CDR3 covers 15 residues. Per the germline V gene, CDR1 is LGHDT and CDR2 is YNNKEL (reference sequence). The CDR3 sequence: CASSQEEGSWDEQFF. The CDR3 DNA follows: TGTGCCAGCAGCCAAGAAGAAGGGAGTTGGGATGAGCAGTTCTTC.

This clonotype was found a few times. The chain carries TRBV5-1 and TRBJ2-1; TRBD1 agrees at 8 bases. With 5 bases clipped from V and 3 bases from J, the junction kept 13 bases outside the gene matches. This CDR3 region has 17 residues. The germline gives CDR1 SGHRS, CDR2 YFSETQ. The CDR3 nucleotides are TGCGCCAGCAGTTTTAGATTATTGGGACAGGTCTACAATGAGCAGTTCTTC. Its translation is CASSFRLLGQVYNEQFF.

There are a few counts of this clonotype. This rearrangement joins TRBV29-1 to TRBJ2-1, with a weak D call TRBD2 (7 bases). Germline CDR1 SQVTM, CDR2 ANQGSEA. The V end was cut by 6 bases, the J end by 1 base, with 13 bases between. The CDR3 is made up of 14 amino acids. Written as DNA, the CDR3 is TGCAGCGTACACAAGGGGGGGTCCTACAATGAGCAGTTCTTC. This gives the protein CSVHKGGSYNEQFF.

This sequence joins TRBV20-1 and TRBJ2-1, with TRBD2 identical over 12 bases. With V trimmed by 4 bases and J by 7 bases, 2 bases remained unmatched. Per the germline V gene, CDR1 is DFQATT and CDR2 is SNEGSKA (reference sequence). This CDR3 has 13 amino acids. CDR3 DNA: TGCAGTGCTACTGGACTAGCGGGGAATGAGCAGTTCTTC. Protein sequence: CSATGLAGNEQFF.

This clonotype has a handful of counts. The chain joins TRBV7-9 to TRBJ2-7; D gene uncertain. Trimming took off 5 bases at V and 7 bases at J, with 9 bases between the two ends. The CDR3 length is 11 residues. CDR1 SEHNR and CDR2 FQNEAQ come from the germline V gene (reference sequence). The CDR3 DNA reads TGTGCCAGCAGCACCTCACCGGAGCAGTACTTC. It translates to CASSTSPEQYF. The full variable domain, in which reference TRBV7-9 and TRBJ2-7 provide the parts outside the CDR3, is DTGVSQNPRHKITKRGQNVTFRCDPISEHNRLYWYRQTLGQGPEFLTYFQNEAQLEKSRLLSDRFSAERPKGSFSTLEIQRTEQGDSAMYLCASSTSPEQYFGPGTRLTVT.

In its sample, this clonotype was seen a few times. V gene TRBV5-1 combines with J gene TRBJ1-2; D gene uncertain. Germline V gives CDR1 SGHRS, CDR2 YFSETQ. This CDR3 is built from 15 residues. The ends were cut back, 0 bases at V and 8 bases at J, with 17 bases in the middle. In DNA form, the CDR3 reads TGCGCCAGCAGCTTGGGGGCCGGGGAGTTCCCGGGCTACACCTTC. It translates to CASSLGAGEFPGYTF.

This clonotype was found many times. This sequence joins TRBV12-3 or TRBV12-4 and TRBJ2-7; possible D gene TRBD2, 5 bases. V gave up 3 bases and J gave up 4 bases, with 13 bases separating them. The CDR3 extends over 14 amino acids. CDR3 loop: CASSFSGSRYEQYF. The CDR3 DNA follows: TGTGCCAGCAGTTTCAGTGGGAGCAGGTACGAGCAGTACTTC.

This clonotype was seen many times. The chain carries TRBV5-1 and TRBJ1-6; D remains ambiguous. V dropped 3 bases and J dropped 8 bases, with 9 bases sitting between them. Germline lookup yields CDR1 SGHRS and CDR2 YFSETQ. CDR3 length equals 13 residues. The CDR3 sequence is CASSWGLDSPLHF. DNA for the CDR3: TGCGCCAGCAGCTGGGGTTTGGATTCACCCCTCCACTTT.

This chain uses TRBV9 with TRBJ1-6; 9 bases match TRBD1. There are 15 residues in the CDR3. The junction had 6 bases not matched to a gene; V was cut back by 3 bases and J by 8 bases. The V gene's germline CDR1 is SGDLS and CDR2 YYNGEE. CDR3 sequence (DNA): TGTGCCAGCAGCGCGACAGGGGGGAGGGATTCACCCCTCCACTTT. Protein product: CASSATGGRDSPLHF.

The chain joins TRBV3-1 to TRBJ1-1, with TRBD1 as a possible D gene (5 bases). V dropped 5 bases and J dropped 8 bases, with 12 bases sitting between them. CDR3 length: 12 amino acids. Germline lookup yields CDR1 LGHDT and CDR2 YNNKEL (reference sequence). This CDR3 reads CASSRGVREAFF. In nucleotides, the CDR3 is TGTGCCAGCAGCAGGGGAGTGAGGGAAGCTTTCTTT.

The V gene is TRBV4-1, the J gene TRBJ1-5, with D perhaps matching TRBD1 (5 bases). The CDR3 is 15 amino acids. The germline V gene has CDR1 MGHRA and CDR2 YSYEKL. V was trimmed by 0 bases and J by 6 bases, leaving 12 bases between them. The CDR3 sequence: CASSQDGQGFQPQHF. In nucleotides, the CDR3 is TGCGCCAGCAGCCAAGATGGTCAGGGTTTTCAGCCCCAGCATTTT.

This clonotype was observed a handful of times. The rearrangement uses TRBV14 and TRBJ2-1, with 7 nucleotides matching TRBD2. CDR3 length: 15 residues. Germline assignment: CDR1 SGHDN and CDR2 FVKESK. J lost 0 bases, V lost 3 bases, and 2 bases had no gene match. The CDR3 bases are TGTGCCAGCAGCCAGCTAGCGGCCTCCTACAATGAGCAGTTCTTC. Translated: CASSQLAASYNEQFF.

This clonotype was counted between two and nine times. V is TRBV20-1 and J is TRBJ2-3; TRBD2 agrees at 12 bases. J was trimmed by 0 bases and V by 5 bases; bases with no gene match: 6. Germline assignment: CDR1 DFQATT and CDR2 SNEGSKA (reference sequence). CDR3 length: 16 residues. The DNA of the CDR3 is TGCAGTGCTTCCTCGACTAGCGGGGGAAGCACAGATACGCAGTATTTT. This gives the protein CSASSTSGGSTDTQYF.

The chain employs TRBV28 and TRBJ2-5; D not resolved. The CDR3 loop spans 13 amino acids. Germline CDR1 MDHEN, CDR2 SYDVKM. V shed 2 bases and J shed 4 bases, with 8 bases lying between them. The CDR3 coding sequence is TGTGCCAGCAGTTTAGGGTTCCCAGAGACCCAGTACTTC. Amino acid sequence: CASSLGFPETQYF. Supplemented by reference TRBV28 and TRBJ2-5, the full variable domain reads DVKVTQSSRYLVKRTGEKVFLECVQDMDHENMFWYRQDPGLGLRLIYFSYDVKMKEKGDIPEGYSVSREKKERFSLILESASTNQTSMYLCASSLGFPETQYFGPGTRLLVL.

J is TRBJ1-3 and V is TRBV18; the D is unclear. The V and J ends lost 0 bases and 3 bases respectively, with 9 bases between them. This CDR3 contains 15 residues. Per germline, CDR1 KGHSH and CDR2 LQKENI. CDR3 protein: CASSPPSGSGNTIYF. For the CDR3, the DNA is TGTGCCAGCTCACCACCGTCGGGCAGTGGAAACACCATATATTTT. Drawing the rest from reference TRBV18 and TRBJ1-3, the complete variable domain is NAGVMQNPRHLVRRRGQEARLRCSPMKGHSHVYWYRQLPEEGLKFMVYLQKENIIDESGMPKERFSAEFPKEGPSILRIQQVVRGDSAAYFCASSPPSGSGNTIYFGEGSWLTVV.

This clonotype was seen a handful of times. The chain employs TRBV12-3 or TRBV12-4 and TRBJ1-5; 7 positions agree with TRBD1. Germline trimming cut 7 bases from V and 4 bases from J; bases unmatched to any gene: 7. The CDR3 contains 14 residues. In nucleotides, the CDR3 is TGTGCCAGCAATAGGGACAGCCCAAATCAGCCCCAGCATTTT. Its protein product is CASNRDSPNQPQHF.

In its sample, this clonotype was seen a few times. DNA of the CDR3: TGCGCCAGCAGCCCGGGGGGGGGCCAGAGCTCCTACGAGCAGTACTTC. It encodes CASSPGGGQSSYEQYF. V usage is TRBV5-1 and J usage is TRBJ2-7, with 8 bases lining up with TRBD2. The length of the CDR3 is 16 residues. Germline CDR1 SGHRS, CDR2 YFSETQ. V lost 4 bases, J lost 0 bases, and 9 bases stayed unmatched.

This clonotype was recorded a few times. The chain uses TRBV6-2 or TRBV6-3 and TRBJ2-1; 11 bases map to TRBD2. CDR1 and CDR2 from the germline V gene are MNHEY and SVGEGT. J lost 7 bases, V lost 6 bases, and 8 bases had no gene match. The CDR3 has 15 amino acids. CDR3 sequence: CASRQTSGISNEQFF. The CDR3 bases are TGTGCCAGCAGACAGACTAGCGGGATAAGTAATGAGCAGTTCTTC.

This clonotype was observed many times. The CDR3 loop is CSVVQGVGELFF. The CDR3 DNA sequence: TGCAGCGTTGTTCAGGGGGTCGGGGAGCTGTTTTTT. This rearrangement joins TRBV29-1 to TRBJ2-2; 7 bases fit TRBD1. This CDR3 comprises 12 residues. J lost 7 bases, V lost 4 bases, and 3 bases had no gene match. From germline, CDR1 is SQVTM and CDR2 ANQGSEA.

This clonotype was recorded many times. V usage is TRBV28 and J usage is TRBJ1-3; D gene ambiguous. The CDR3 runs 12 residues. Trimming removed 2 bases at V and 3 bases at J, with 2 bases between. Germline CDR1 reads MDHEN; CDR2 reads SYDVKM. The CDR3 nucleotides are TGTGCCAGCAGTTTAAATGGAAACACCATATATTTT. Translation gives CASSLNGNTIYF.

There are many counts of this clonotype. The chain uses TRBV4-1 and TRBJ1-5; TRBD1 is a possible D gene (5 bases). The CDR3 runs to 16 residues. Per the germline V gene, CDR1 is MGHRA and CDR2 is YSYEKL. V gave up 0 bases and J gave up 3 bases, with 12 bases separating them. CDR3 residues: CASSQDLQGPNQPQHF. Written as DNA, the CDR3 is TGCGCCAGCAGCCAAGATCTCCAGGGCCCCAATCAGCCCCAGCATTTT.

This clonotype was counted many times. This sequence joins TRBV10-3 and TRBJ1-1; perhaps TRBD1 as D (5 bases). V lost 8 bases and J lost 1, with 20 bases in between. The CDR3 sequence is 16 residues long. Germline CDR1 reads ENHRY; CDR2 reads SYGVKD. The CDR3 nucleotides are TGTGCCATCGGCTCACTAGACAGACCCTCGAACACTGAAGCTTTCTTT. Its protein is CAIGSLDRPSNTEAFF.

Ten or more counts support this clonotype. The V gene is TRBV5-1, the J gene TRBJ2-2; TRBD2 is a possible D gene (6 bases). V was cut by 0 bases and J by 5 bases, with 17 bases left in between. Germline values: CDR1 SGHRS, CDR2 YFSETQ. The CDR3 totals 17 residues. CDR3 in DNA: TGCGCCAGCAGCTTGGCCGATGGCAGGAGGGCGACCGGGGAGCTGTTTTTT. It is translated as CASSLADGRRATGELFF.

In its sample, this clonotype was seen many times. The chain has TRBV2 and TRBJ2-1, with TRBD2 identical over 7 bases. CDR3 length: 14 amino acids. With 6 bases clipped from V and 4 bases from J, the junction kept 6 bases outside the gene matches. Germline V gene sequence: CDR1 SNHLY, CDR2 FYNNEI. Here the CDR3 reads CASRERDSYNEQFF. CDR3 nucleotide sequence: TGTGCCAGCAGGGAGCGGGACTCATACAATGAGCAGTTCTTC.

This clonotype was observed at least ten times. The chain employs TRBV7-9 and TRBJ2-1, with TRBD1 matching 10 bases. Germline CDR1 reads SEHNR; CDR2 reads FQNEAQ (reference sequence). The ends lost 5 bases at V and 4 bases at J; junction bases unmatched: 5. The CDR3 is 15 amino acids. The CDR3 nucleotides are TGTGCCAGCAGCCCGAGGGGACAGGGGTACAATGAGCAGTTCTTC. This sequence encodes CASSPRGQGYNEQFF.

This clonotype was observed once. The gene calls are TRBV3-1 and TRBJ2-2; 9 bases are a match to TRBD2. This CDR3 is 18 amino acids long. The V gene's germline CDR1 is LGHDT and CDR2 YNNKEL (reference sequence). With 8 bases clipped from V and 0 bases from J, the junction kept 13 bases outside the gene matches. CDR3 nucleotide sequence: TGTGCCAGCTGCCCTTCTAGCGGGGTTCACGCGAACACCGGGGAGCTGTTTTTT. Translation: CASCPSSGVHANTGELFF.

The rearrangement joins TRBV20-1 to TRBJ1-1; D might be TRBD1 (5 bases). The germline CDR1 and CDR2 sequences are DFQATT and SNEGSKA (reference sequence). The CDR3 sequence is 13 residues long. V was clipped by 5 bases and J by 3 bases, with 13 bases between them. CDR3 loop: CSAGRGGYTEAFF. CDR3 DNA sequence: TGCAGTGCTGGCCGGGGGGGTTACACTGAAGCTTTCTTT.